The 27 T cell receptor beta chains reported below all come from one sample, sequenced in a study of blood T cells in healthy people across ages. Next came a second PCR, run for roughly 6 to 11 cycles, which used a sample-barcoded 5' primer along with a J-beta primer mix. TCRdb fed the 5' RACE reads into MiXCR, producing one record per CDR3 protein. The sample consists of 700,000 or so distinct CDR3 sequences, 20% to 25% of them appearing once. Sequencing was carried out using blood. These receptors were obtained from a man between 65 and 85 years old in good health.

There are a few counts of this clonotype. V gene TRBV7-2 combines with J gene TRBJ2-3, with TRBD2 as a possible D gene (6 bases). There are 16 residues in the CDR3. Trimming took 5 bases from V and 2 from J, leaving 17 bases between them. Germline values: CDR1 SGHTA, CDR2 FQGNSA. In DNA form, the CDR3 reads TGTGCCAGCAGCCGAAATAGCGGAACCCTCACAGATACGCAGTATTTT. Protein sequence: CASSRNSGTLTDTQYF.

The gene calls are TRBV27 and TRBJ1-2; TRBD1 matches at 9 bases. The CDR3 runs to 15 residues. V lost 2 bases and J lost 2; bases outside the gene matches: 3. From germline, CDR1 is MNHEY and CDR2 SMNVEV (reference sequence). The CDR3 DNA reads as TGTGCCAGCAGTTTACTTGGACAGGGGAACTATGGCTACACCTTC. Its protein is CASSLLGQGNYGYTF.

This clonotype was picked up a small number of times. The chain combines TRBV12-3 or TRBV12-4 with TRBJ1-3; D is perhaps TRBD1 (5 bases). CDR3 length: 17 amino acids. Trimming left V 3 bases short and J 0 bases short, with 15 bases between. In DNA, the CDR3 is TGTGCCAGCAGTTTTGCAGGGTTCGGACCCTCTGGAAACACCATATATTTT. Its translation is CASSFAGFGPSGNTIYF.

This clonotype has a handful of counts. The J gene is TRBJ2-5, the V gene TRBV20-1, with TRBD2 matching over 8 bases. The DNA end is a closer match to TRBJ2-7, so the J assignment may be wrong. This CDR3 is built from 15 residues. The germline CDR1 and CDR2 sequences are DFQATT and SNEGSKA (reference sequence). The CDR3 DNA reads as TGCAGTGCTAGAGTGTTCCAGCGGGAGATTTACGAGCAGTACGTC. Translation: CSARVFQREIYEQYV.

This clonotype was counted between two and nine times. The chain uses TRBV6-5 and TRBJ1-2; D is unresolved. Germline CDR1 MNHEY, CDR2 SVGAGI. V shed 5 bases and J shed 2 bases, with 9 bases lying between them. The CDR3 totals 13 residues. The CDR3 region is CASSQTTNYGYTF. CDR3 nucleotide sequence: TGTGCCAGCAGTCAGACAACCAACTATGGCTACACCTTC.

The chain carries TRBV5-1 and TRBJ2-3, with D uncertain. Germline lookup yields CDR1 SGHRS and CDR2 YFSETQ. The CDR3 is made up of 15 amino acids. The germline V and J ends were trimmed by 0 bases and 4 bases, with 12 bases remaining between them. CDR3 sequence reads: CASSLATARADTQYF. CDR3 DNA sequence: TGCGCCAGCAGCTTGGCGACGGCAAGAGCAGATACGCAGTATTTT.

This rearrangement joins TRBV6-1 to TRBJ1-5; 10 nucleotides align to TRBD1. The germline CDR1 and CDR2 sequences are MNHNS and SASEGT. There are 16 residues in the CDR3. J gave up 4 bases and V 1 base, and 4 bases lay outside the gene matches. This chain's CDR3 is CASSEVWDRGNQPQHF. DNA of the CDR3: TGTGCCAGCAGTGAAGTTTGGGACAGGGGAAATCAGCCCCAGCATTTT.

V is TRBV29-1 and J is TRBJ2-3; a weak D match, TRBD1 (5 bases). V lost 4 bases and J lost 6, with 14 bases in between. Germline-derived CDR1 and CDR2 are SQVTM and ANQGSEA. CDR3 size: 13 residues. The CDR3 is CSVVLGGADTQYF. CDR3 nucleotides: TGCAGCGTTGTGTTAGGTGGGGCGGATACGCAGTATTTT.

The chain employs TRBV19 and TRBJ1-6; a possible D gene is TRBD1 (6 bases). The V end lost 5 bases, the J end lost 8 bases, and 16 bases lay between the germline ends. The CDR3 contains 15 residues. CDR1 LNHDA and CDR2 SQIVND come from the germline V gene (reference sequence). The CDR3 region is CASSVQQGGHSPLHF. CDR3 bases: TGTGCCAGTAGTGTCCAACAGGGAGGTCATTCACCCCTCCACTTT.

This clonotype was seen a handful of times. V and J are TRBV15 and TRBJ1-4; TRBD1 matches at 10 bases. With V trimmed by 1 base and J by 8 bases, 1 base remained unmatched. CDR3 length: 14 residues. Germline assignment: CDR1 LNHNV and CDR2 YYDKDF (reference sequence). DNA for the CDR3: TGTGCCACCAGCAGAGTGGGACAGGGGGAAAAACTGTTTTTT. Amino acid sequence: CATSRVGQGEKLFF.

V gene TRBV7-2 combines with J gene TRBJ1-3; D is undetermined. Germline CDR1 SGHTA, CDR2 FQGNSA. CDR3 length: 14 residues. V was trimmed by 1 base and J by 0 bases, leaving 4 bases between them. CDR3 sequence (DNA): TGTGCCAGCAGCTTAGTTCCCTCTGGAAACACCATATATTTT. The encoded protein is CASSLVPSGNTIYF.

This clonotype appeared a few times. V and J are TRBV7-2 and TRBJ1-4, with D unresolved. Germline CDR1 and CDR2: SGHTA and FQGNSA. The CDR3 spans 14 residues. V lost 5 bases, J lost 5 bases, and 12 bases lay in between. This CDR3 is CASSPELLNEKLFF. CDR3 nucleotide sequence: TGTGCCAGCAGCCCCGAACTTTTAAATGAAAAACTGTTTTTT.

Only a few counts were recorded for this clonotype. This sequence joins TRBV18 and TRBJ2-5; no clear D gene. This CDR3 region has 14 residues. With 0 bases removed from V and 0 bases from J, the gap between germline ends came to 5 bases. The germline V gene encodes CDR1 KGHSH and CDR2 LQKENI. In DNA form, the CDR3 reads TGTGCCAGCTCACCACCAAATAACCAAGAGACCCAGTACTTC. Translation: CASSPPNNQETQYF. The variable domain in full, completed from reference TRBV18 and TRBJ2-5, reads NAGVMQNPRHLVRRRGQEARLRCSPMKGHSHVYWYRQLPEEGLKFMVYLQKENIIDESGMPKERFSAEFPKEGPSILRIQQVVRGDSAAYFCASSPPNNQETQYFGPGTRLLVL.

Points on this clonotype: One base away lies a much larger clone, so this may be a sequencing read error. The chain combines TRBV7-2 with TRBJ2-5; D remains unclear. The CDR3 has 11 residues. Germline CDR1 is SGHTA and CDR2 is FQGNSA. The CDR3: CASSLGYGQCF. CDR3 coding DNA: TGTGCCAGCAGCTTGGGCTACGGGCAGTGCTTC.

This clonotype was detected only a few times. The V gene is TRBV12-3 or TRBV12-4, the J gene TRBJ2-6; D gene unclear. The V end lost 5 bases, the J end lost 0 bases, and 5 bases lay between the germline ends. The CDR3 spans 14 residues. CDR3 sequence (DNA): TGTGCCAGCAGTCCTAACTCTGGGGCCAACGTCCTGACTTTC. As protein: CASSPNSGANVLTF.

The chain links TRBV13 to TRBJ2-1, with a possible D match to TRBD1 (5 bases). The end of the DNA aligns better with TRBJ2-7, so the J call may be wrong. The germline CDR1 and CDR2 sequences are PRHDT and FYEKMQ (reference sequence). This CDR3 region has 15 residues. CDR3 sequence (DNA): TGTGCCAGCAGCTTTCCCAGGGTAATGGGCTACGAGCAGTACGTC. Its translation: CASSFPRVMGYEQYV.

This clonotype has just a few counts. V and J are TRBV9 and TRBJ2-7; 9 positions agree with TRBD2. Per the germline V gene, CDR1 is SGDLS and CDR2 is YYNGEE. This CDR3 is 14 amino acids long. J was trimmed by 2 bases and V by 0 bases; bases with no gene match: 0. The CDR3 sequence is CASSVGGGAYEQYF. For the CDR3, the DNA is TGTGCCAGCAGCGTAGGCGGGGGGGCCTACGAGCAGTACTTC.

The chain employs TRBV19 and TRBJ2-1, with unresolved D. The CDR3 runs to 15 residues. Germline CDR1 LNHDA, CDR2 SQIVND (reference sequence). Trimming took off 4 bases at V and 4 bases at J, with 14 bases between the two ends. CDR3 loop: CASSKAAGEYNEQFF. The CDR3 bases are TGTGCCAGTAGTAAGGCGGCAGGAGAATACAATGAGCAGTTCTTC.

This clonotype was seen a handful of times. This chain joins TRBV20-1 and TRBJ1-1; D not resolved. Germline V lookup: CDR1 DFQATT, CDR2 SNEGSKA (reference sequence). The CDR3 spans 12 residues. Trimming took 6 bases from V and 1 from J, leaving 9 bases between them. The CDR3: CSAERQNTEAFF. DNA of the CDR3: TGCAGTGCCGAGAGACAGAACACTGAAGCTTTCTTT.

The chain carries TRBV21-1 and TRBJ1-3. TRBV21-1 is annotated as a pseudogene. The CDR3 is made up of 15 amino acids. CDR3 loop: CASSKVERGGNTIYF. The CDR3 bases are TGTGCCAGCAGCAAAGTGGAGCGAGGGGGAAACACCATATATTTT.

Many counts were recorded for this clonotype. One end of the junction does not line up with germline, which may come from a read error. The chain joins TRBV7-2 to TRBJ1-1, with D possibly matching TRBD1 (6 bases). Per germline, CDR1 SGHTA and CDR2 FQGNSA. This CDR3 has 14 amino acids. In nucleotides, the CDR3 is TGCGCCAGCAGCTTGGGCGGGACAAACACTGAAGCTTTCTTT. Its translation is CASSLGGTNTEAFF.

The chain joins TRBV27 to TRBJ2-1; D gene uncertain. Trimming removed 3 bases at V and 2 bases at J, with 8 bases between. From germline, CDR1 is MNHEY and CDR2 SMNVEV (reference sequence). CDR3 length equals 14 residues. CDR3: CASSLVDAYNEQFF. Written as DNA, the CDR3 is TGTGCCAGCAGTTTGGTGGACGCCTACAATGAGCAGTTCTTC.

This chain links TRBV9 with TRBJ1-1, with D unclear. V dropped 4 bases and J dropped 11 bases, with 12 bases sitting between them. From germline, CDR1 is SGDLS and CDR2 YYNGEE. CDR3 length: 11 residues. The CDR3 spells CASSPIRGAFF. CDR3 sequence (DNA): TGTGCCAGCAGCCCTATTCGTGGTGCTTTCTTT.

Ten or more counts support this clonotype. The gene calls are TRBV29-1 and TRBJ2-1, with D possibly matching TRBD1 (6 bases). Deletions cut 7 bases from V and 4 bases from J, with 8 bases between. The CDR3 length is 11 residues. Germline V gene lookup returns CDR1 SQVTM and CDR2 ANQGSEA. CDR3 sequence reads: CSADRYNEQFF. The DNA for the CDR3 is TGCAGCGCTGACAGGTACAATGAGCAGTTCTTC.

This clonotype was found a few times. V usage is TRBV7-9 and J usage is TRBJ2-5, with D possibly called TRBD1 or TRBD2 (6 bases each). The better agreement between TRBJ2-7 and the DNA end casts doubt on the J call. Germline CDR1 reads SEHNR; CDR2 reads FQNEAQ (reference sequence). CDR3 length equals 14 residues. The CDR3 reads CASSLGGTYYEQYF. CDR3 sequence (DNA): TGTGCCAGCAGCCTCGGGGGCACCTACTACGAGCAGTACTTC.

The genes are TRBV18 and TRBJ2-7; TRBD2 matches 11 bases. Germline lookup yields CDR1 KGHSH and CDR2 LQKENI. The CDR3 has 16 residues. With 6 bases clipped from V and 3 bases from J, the junction kept 10 bases outside the gene matches. As DNA, the CDR3 is TGTGCCAGCTCGCAGATAGCGGGAGGGCCTGTCTACGAGCAGTACGTC. It codes for CASSQIAGGPVYEQYV.

This clonotype was detected a few times. CDR3 sequence reads: CASSQDSAQRAFF. CDR3 in DNA: TGCGCCAGCAGCCAAGATTCGGCGCAAAGGGCTTTCTTT. J is TRBJ1-1 and V is TRBV4-1, with D unresolved. The CDR3 is 13 amino acids. Germline CDR1 and CDR2: MGHRA and YSYEKL. Between the trimmed V and J ends, which lost 0 bases and 11 bases, there was a span of 13 bases.